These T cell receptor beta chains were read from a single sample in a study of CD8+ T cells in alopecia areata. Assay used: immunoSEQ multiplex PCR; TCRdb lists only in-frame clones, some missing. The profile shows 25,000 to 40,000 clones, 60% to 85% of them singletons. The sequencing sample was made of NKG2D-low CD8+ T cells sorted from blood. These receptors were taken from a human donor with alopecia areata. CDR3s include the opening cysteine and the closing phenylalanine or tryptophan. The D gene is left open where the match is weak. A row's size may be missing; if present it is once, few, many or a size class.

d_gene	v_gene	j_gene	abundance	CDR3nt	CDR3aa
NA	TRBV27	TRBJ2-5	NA	TGTGCCAGCAGTCCGAGGACCATCTTGACGGAGACCCAGTACTTC	CASSPRTILTETQYF
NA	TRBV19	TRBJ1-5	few	TGTGCCAGTAGTATCGGGACTTCTGCCCCATTTTTT	CASSIGTSAPFF
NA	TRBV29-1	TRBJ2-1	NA	TGCAGCGTCATCGGGTCAGGGGCCTACAATGAGCAGTTCTTC	CSVIGSGAYNEQFF
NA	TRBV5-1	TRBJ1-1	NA	TGCGCCAGCAGCTTGGGACACCAGAACACTGAAGCTTTCTTT	CASSLGHQNTEAFF
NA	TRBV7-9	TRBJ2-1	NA	TGTGCCAGCAGCTTCTCCACTCCCATGATCGTCGACTACAATGAGCAGTTCTTC	CASSFSTPMIVDYNEQFF
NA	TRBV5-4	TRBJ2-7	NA	TGTGCCAGCAGCTTGGCGGACAGCCTATACGAGCAGTACTTC	CASSLADSLYEQYF
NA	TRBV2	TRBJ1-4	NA	TGTGCCAGCAGTGAAGCGTACGAAAAACTGTTTTTT	CASSEAYEKLFF
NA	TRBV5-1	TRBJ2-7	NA	TGCGCCAGCAGCTTGGACAGGACCTACGAGCAGTACTTC	CASSLDRTYEQYF
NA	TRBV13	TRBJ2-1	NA	TGTGCCAGCAGCCAACCAATCACCCACGCGGCCTACAATGAGCAGTTCTTC	CASSQPITHAAYNEQFF
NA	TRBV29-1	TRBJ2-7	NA	TGCAGCGTACAAGGGAGTCCAATCTCCTACGAGCAGTACTTC	CSVQGSPISYEQYF
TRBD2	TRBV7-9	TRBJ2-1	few	TGTGCCAGCAGCTTAGGACTAGCCCTTGACTACAATGAGCAGTTCTTC	CASSLGLALDYNEQFF
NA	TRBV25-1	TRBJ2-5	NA	TGTGCCAGCATCGAGGGATTGTCGGAGACCCAGTACTTC	CASIEGLSETQYF
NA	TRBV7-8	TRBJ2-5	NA	TGTGCCAGCAGCGAGGGGGGGCCGACCCAGTACTTC	CASSEGGPTQYF
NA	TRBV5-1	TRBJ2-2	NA	TGCGCCAGCAGCTTGGCAGTCTTGAACACCGGGGAGCTGTTTTTT	CASSLAVLNTGELFF
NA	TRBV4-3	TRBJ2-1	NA	TGCGCCAGCAGCCAAGATCAGGAGAGCTCCTACAATGAGCAGTTCTTC	CASSQDQESSYNEQFF
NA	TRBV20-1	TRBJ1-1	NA	TGCAGTGCACTAATTAACACTGAAGCTTTCTTT	CSALINTEAFF
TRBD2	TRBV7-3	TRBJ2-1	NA	TGTGCCAGCAGCTTAGGCTTAGCGGGAGGCAATGAGCAGTTCTTC	CASSLGLAGGNEQFF
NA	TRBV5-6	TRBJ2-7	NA	TGTGCCAGCAGCTTGAGCTCCTACGAGCAGTACTTC	CASSLSSYEQYF
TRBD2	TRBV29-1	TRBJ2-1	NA	TGCAGCGTTGAAAAGCGGGGGAGCTCCTACAATGAGCAGTTCTTC	CSVEKRGSSYNEQFF
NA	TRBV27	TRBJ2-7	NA	TGTGCCACCCATCCGGGGGAATCGTACGAGCAGTACTTC	CATHPGESYEQYF
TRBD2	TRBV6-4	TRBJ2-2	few	TGTGCCAGCAGTGACTCGGCGGGGGGCTCCACCGGGGAGCTGTTTTTT	CASSDSAGGSTGELFF
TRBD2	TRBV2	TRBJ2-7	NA	TGTGCCAGCAGTGACTCTAGCGGGAGGGGATACGAGCAGTACTTC	CASSDSSGRGYEQYF
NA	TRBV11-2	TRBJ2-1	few	TGTGCCAGCAGCTCGGGACCGGCAAACAATGAGCAGTTCTTC	CASSSGPANNEQFF
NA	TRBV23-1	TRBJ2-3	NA	TGCGCCAGCAGTCACTTAGCGGCGTTCACCACAGATACGCAGTATTTT	CASSHLAAFTTDTQYF
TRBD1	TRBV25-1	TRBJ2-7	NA	TGTGCCAGCAGTGAGCCGGGACAGTCCTACGAGCAGTACTTC	CASSEPGQSYEQYF
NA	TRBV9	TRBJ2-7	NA	TGTGCCAGCAGCGTAGCGGCAGGGGACGAGCAGTACTTC	CASSVAAGDEQYF
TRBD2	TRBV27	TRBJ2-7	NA	TGTGCCAGCAGTTCGGCGAACGGGGGGGGAAACTACGAGCAGTACTTC	CASSSANGGGNYEQYF
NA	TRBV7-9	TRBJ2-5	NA	TGTGCCAGCAGCCCCCCGATGGAGACCCAGTACTTC	CASSPPMETQYF
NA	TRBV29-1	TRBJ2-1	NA	TGCAGCGTTGACCGGGGCAGCTCCTACAATGAGCAGTTCTTC	CSVDRGSSYNEQFF
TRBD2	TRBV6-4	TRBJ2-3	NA	TGTGCCAGCAGTGAAGCCGGGGGGGCAGGGGATACGCAGTATTTT	CASSEAGGAGDTQYF
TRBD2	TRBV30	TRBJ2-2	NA	TGTGCCTGGAGTCCGATAGCGGGAGGTACCGGGGAGCTGTTTTTT	CAWSPIAGGTGELFF
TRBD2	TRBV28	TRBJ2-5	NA	TGTGCCAGCAGCCCAGGACTAGCGGGGGGAAAAGAGACCCAGTACTTC	CASSPGLAGGKETQYF
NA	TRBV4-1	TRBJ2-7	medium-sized	TGCGCCAGCAGCCAAGATCCCCGGGACACAGCCTACGAGCAGTACTTC	CASSQDPRDTAYEQYF
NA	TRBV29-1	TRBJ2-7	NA	TGCAGCGTTTTGGGTCGTGAGCAGTACTTC	CSVLGREQYF
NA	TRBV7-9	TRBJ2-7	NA	TGTGCCAGCAGCTCCACTACCGGGGGTGTCGAGCAGTACTTC	CASSSTTGGVEQYF